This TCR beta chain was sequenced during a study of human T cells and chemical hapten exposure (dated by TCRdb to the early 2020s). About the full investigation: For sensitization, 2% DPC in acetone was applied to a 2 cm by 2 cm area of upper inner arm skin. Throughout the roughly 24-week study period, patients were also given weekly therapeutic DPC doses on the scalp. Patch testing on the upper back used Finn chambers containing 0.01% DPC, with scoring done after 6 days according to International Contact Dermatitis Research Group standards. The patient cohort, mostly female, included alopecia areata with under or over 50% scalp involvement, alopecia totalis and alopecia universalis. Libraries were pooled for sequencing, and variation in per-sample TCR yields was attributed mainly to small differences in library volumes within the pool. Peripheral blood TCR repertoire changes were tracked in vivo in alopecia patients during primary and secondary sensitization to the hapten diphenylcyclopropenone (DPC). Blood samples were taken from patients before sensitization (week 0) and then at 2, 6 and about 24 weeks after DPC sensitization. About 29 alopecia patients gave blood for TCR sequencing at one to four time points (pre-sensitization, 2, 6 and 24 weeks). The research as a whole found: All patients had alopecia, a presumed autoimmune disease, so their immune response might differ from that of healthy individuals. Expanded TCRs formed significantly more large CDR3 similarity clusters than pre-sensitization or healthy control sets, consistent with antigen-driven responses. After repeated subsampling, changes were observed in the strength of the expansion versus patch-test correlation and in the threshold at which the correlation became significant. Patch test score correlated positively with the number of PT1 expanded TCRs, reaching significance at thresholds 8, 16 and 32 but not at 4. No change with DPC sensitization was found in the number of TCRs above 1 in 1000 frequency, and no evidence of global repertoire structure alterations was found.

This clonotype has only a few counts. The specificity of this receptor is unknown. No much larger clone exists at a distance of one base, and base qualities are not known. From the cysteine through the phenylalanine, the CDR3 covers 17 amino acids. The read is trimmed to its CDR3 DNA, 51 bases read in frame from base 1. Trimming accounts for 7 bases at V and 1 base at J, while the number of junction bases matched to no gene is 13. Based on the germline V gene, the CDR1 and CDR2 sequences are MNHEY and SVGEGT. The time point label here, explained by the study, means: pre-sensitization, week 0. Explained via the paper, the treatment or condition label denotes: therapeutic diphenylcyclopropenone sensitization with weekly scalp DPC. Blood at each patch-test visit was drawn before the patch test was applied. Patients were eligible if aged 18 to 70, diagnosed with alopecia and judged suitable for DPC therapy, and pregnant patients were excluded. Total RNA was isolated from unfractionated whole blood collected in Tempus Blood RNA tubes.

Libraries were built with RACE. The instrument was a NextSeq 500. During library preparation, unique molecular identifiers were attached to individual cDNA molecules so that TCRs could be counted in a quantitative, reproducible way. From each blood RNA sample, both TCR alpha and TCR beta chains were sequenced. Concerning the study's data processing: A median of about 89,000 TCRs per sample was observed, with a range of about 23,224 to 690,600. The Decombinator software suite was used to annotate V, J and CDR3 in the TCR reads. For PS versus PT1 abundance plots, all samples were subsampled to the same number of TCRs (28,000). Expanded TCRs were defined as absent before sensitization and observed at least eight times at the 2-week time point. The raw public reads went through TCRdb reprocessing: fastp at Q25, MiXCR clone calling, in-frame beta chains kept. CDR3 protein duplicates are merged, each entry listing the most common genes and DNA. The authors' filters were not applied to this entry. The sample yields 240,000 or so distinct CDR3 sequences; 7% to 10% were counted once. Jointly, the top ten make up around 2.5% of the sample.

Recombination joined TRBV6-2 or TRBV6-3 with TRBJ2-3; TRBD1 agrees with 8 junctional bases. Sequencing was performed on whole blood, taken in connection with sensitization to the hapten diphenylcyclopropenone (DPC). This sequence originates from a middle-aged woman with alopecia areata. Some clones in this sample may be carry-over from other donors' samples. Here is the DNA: TGTGCCAGCATTCCGCAGGGGGCTCCTAGCGGCACAGATACGCAGTATTTT. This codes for CASIPQGAPSGTDTQYF.